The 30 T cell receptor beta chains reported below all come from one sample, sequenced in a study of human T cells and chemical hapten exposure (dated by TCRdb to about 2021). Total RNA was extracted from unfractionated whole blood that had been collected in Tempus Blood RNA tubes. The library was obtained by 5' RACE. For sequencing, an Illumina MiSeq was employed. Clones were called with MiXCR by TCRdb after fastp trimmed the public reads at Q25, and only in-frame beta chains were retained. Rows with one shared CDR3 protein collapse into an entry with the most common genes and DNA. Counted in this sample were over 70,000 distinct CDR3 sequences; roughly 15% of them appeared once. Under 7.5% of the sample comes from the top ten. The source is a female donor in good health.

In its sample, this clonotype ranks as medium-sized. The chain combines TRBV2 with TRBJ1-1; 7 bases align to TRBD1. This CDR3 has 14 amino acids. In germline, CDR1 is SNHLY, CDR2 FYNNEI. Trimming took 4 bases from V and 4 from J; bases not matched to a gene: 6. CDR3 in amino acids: CASSAMTGRTEAFF. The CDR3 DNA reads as TGTGCCAGCAGTGCAATGACAGGGCGCACTGAAGCTTTCTTT. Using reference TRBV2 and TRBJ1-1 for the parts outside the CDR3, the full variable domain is EPEVTQTPSHQVTQMGQEVILRCVPISNHLYFYWYRQILGQKVEFLVSFYNNEISEKSEIFDDQFSVERPDGSNFTLKIRSTKLEDSAMYFCASSAMTGRTEAFFGQGTRLTVV.

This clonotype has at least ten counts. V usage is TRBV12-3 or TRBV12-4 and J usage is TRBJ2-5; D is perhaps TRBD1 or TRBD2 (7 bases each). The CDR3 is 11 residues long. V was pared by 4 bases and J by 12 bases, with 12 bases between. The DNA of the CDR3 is TGTGCCAGCAGTTCTTCAGGGGGGGAGTACTTC. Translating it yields CASSSSGGEYF.

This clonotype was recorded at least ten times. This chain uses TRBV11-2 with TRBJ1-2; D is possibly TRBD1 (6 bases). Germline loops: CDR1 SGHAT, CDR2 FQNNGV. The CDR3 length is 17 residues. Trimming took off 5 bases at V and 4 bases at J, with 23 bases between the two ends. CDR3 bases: TGTGCCAGCAGCCAAACCCCCCTAAACAGGGCCCGCTATGGCTACACCTTC. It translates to CASSQTPLNRARYGYTF. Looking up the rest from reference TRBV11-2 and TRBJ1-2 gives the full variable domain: EAGVAQSPRYKIIEKRQSVAFWCNPISGHATLYWYQQILGQGPKLLIQFQNNGVVDDSQLPKDRFSAERLKGVDSTLKIQPAKLEDSAVYLCASSQTPLNRARYGYTFGSGTRLTVV.

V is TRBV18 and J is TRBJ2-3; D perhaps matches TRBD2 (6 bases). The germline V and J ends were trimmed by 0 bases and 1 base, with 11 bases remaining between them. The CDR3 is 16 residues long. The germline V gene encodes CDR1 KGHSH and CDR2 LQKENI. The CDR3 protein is CASSPPVIAGTDTQYF. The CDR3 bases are TGTGCCAGCTCACCACCGGTGATAGCGGGCACAGATACGCAGTATTTT.

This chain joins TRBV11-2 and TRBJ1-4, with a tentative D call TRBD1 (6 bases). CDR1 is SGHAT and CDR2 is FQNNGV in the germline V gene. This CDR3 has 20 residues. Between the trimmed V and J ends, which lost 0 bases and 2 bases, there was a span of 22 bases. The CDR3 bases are TGTGCCAGCAGCTTAGAAACGGTTTTGTGGACAGCCTATACTAATGAAAAACTGTTTTTT. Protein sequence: CASSLETVLWTAYTNEKLFF.

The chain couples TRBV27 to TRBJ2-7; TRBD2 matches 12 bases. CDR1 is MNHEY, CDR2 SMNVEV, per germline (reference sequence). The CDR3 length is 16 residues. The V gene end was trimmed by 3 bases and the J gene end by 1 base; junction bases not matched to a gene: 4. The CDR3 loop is CASSLVLAGGSYEQYF. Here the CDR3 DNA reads TGTGCCAGCAGTTTGGTACTAGCGGGGGGTTCCTACGAGCAGTACTTC.

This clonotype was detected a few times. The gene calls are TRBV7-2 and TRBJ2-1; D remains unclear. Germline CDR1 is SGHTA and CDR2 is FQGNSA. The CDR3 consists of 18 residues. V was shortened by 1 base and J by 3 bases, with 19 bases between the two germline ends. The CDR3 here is CASSLVRGAPTHYNEQFF. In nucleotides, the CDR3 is TGTGCCAGCAGCTTAGTTCGCGGAGCCCCCACCCACTACAATGAGCAGTTCTTC.

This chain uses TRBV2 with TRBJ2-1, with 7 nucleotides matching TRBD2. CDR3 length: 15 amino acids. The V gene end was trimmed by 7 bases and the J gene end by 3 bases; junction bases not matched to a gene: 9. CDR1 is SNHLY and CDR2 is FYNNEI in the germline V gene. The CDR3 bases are TGTGCCAGCATCCCATTGGCTAGCGGCTACAATGAGCAGTTCTTC. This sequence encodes CASIPLASGYNEQFF. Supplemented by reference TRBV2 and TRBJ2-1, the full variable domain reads EPEVTQTPSHQVTQMGQEVILRCVPISNHLYFYWYRQILGQKVEFLVSFYNNEISEKSEIFDDQFSVERPDGSNFTLKIRSTKLEDSAMYFCASIPLASGYNEQFFGPGTRLTVL.

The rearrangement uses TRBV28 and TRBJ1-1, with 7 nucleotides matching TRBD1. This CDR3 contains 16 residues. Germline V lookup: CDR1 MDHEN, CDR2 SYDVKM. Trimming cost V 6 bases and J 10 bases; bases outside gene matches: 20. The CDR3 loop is CASRPFTGQAGRGAFF. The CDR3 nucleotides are TGTGCCAGCAGACCTTTTACCGGACAGGCCGGTCGGGGAGCTTTCTTT.

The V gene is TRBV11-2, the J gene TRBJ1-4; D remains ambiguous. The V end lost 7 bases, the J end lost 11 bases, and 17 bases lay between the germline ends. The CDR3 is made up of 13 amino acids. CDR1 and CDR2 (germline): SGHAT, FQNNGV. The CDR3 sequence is CASNQHQFGKLFF. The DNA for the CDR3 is TGTGCCAGCAACCAACACCAGTTTGGGAAACTGTTTTTT. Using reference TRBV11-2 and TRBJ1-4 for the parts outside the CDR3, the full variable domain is EAGVAQSPRYKIIEKRQSVAFWCNPISGHATLYWYQQILGQGPKLLIQFQNNGVVDDSQLPKDRFSAERLKGVDSTLKIQPAKLEDSAVYLCASNQHQFGKLFFGSGTQLSVL.

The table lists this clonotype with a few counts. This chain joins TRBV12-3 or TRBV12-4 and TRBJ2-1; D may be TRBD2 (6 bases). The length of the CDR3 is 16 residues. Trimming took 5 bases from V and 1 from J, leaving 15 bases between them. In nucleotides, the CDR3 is TGTGCCAGCAGTACGGCCGGGACTCGTTCCTACAATGAGCAGTTCTTC. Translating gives CASSTAGTRSYNEQFF.

CDR3 sequence: CASSGQGKLEQYF. The CDR3 region has the DNA TGTGCCAGCAGCGGACAGGGTAAACTCGAGCAGTACTTC. This chain connects TRBV7-9 to TRBJ2-7, with TRBD1 identical over 8 bases. This CDR3 comprises 13 residues. V lost 5 bases and J lost 6; bases outside the gene matches: 6. Looked up from germline, CDR1 is SEHNR and CDR2 is FQNEAQ (reference sequence).

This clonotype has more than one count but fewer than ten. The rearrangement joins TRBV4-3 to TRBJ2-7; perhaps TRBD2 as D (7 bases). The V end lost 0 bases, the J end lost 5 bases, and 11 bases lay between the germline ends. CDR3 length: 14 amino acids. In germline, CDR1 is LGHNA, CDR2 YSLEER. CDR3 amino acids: CASSQDGGLDEQYF. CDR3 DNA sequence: TGCGCCAGCAGCCAAGACGGGGGGCTGGACGAGCAGTACTTC.

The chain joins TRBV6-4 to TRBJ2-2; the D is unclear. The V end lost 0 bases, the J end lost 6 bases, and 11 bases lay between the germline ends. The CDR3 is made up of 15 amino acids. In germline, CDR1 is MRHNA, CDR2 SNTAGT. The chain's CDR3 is CASSDSTSGPGELFF. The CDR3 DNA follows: TGTGCCAGCAGTGACTCGACCAGTGGTCCCGGGGAGCTGTTTTTT.

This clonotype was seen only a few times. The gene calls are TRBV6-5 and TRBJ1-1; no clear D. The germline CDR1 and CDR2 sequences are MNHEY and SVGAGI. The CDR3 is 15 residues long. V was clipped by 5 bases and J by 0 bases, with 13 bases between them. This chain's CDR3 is CASSKYAAMNTEAFF. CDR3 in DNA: TGTGCCAGCAGTAAATACGCAGCGATGAACACTGAAGCTTTCTTT.

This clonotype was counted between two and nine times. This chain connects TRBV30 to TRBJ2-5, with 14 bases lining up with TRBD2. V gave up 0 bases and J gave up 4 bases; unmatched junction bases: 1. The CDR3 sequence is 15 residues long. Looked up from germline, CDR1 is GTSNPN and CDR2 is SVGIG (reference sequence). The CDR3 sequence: CAWSVGLAGGETQYF. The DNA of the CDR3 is TGTGCCTGGAGTGTAGGACTAGCGGGAGGAGAGACCCAGTACTTC.

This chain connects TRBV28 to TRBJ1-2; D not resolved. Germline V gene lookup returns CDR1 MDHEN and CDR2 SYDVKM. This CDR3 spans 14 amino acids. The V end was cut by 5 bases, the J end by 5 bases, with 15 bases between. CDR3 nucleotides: TGTGCCAGCAGTATTCGGACGGAACTTTATGGCTACACCTTC. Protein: CASSIRTELYGYTF.

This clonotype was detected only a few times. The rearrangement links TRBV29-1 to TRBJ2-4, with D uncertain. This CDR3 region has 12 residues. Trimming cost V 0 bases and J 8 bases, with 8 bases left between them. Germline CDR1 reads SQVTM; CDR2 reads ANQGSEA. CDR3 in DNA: TGCAGCGTTGAAGAAGTGTCGGACATTCAGTACTTC. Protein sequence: CSVEEVSDIQYF.

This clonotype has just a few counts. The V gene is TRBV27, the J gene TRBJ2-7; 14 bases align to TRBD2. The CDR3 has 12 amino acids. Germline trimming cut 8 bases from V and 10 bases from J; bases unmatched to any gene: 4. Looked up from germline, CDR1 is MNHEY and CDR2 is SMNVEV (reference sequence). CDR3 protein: CASGGLAGAQYF. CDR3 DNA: TGTGCCAGCGGGGGACTAGCGGGAGCCCAGTACTTC.

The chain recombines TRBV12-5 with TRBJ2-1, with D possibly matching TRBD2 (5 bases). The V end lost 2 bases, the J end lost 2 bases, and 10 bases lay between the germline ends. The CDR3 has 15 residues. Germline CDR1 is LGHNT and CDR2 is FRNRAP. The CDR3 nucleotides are TGTGCTAGTGGTTTGCGAGGGCAACCCTACAATGAGCAGTTCTTC. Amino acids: CASGLRGQPYNEQFF.

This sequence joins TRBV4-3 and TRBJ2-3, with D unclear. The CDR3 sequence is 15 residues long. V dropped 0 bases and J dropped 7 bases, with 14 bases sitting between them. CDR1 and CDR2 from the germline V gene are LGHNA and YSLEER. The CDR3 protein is CASSQEVNMPYTQYF. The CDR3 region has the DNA TGCGCCAGCAGCCAAGAAGTAAATATGCCTTATACGCAGTATTTT.

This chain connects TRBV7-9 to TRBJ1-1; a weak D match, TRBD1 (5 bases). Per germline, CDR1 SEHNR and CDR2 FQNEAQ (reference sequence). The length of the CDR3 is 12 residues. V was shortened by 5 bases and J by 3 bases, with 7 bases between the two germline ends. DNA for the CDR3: TGTGCCAGCAGCGCAGGGTACACTGAAGCTTTCTTT. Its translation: CASSAGYTEAFF.

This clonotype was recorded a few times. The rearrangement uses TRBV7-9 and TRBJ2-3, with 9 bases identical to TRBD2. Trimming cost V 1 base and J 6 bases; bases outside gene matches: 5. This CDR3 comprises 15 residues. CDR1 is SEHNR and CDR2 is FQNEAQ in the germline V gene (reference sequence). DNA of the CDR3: TGTGCCAGCAGCTTAGGCGGGAGGGCCTCGGATACGCAGTATTTT. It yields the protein CASSLGGRASDTQYF.

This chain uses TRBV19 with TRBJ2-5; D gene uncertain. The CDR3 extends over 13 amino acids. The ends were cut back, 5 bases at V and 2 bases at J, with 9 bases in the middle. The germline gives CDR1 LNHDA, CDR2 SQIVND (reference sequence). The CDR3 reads CASSQHSQETQYF. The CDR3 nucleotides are TGTGCCAGTAGTCAACACAGTCAAGAGACCCAGTACTTC.

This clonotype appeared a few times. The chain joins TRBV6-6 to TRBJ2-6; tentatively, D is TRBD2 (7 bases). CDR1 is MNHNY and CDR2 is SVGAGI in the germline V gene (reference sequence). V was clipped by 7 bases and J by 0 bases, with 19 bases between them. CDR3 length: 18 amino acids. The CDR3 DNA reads TGTGCCAGCACTCACTCGGGGGGCTATCGCTCTGGGGCCAACGTCCTGACTTTC. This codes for CASTHSGGYRSGANVLTF.

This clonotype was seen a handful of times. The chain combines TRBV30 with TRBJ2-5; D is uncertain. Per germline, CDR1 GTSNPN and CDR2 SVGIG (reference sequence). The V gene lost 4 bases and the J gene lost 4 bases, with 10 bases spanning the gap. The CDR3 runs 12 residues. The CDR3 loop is CAWTRTGETQYF. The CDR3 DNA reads TGTGCCTGGACCCGGACGGGAGAGACCCAGTACTTC.

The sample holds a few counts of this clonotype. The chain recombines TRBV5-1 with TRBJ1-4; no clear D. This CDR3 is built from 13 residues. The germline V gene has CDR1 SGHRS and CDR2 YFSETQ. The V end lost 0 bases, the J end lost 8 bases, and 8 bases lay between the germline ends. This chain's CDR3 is CASSLVPREKLFF. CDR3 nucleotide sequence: TGCGCCAGCAGCTTGGTACCCCGAGAAAAACTGTTTTTT.

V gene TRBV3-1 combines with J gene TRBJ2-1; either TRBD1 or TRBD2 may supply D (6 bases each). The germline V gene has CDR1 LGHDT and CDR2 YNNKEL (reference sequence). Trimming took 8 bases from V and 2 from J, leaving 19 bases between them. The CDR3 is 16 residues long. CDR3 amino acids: CASSKGDGSTYNEQFF. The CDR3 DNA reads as TGTGCCAGCTCAAAGGGGGACGGGAGTACCTACAATGAGCAGTTCTTC.

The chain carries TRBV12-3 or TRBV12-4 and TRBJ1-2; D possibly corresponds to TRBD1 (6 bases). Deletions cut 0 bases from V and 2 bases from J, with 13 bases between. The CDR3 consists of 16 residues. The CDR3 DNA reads TGTGCCAGCAGTTTAGCGCTAAACGGGGGCAACTATGGCTACACCTTC. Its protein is CASSLALNGGNYGYTF.

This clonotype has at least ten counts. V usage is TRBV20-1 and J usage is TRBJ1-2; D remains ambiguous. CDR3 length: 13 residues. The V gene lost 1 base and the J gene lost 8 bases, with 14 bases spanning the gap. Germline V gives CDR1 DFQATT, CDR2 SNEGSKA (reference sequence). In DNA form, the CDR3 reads TGCAGTGCTAGAGTGGAGGCAGATTTCGGCTACACCTTC. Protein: CSARVEADFGYTF.